Below, 17 T cell receptor beta chains from the same sample are listed, as sequenced in a study of blood T cell repertoires in COVID-19. Libraries were prepared by immunoSEQ multiplex PCR; TCRdb keeps only in-frame clonotypes and omits some of them. The data contain just over 65,000 clones, just over 85% of them singletons. The material sequenced was peripheral blood. These receptors all come from a man younger than 45 with acute or convalescent COVID-19.

The V gene is TRBV7-3, the J gene TRBJ1-2; 7 bases align to TRBD1. This CDR3 spans 13 amino acids. The V gene's germline CDR1 is SGHTA and CDR2 FQGTGA. With V trimmed by 5 bases and J by 3 bases, 3 bases remained unmatched. CDR3 nucleotide sequence: TGTGCCAGCAGCCCAACAGGGGACTATGGCTACACCTTC. The encoded protein is CASSPTGDYGYTF.

This chain joins TRBV18 and TRBJ2-1; a possible D gene is TRBD1 (5 bases). This CDR3 spans 19 amino acids. The V end lost 3 bases, the J end lost 5 bases, and 26 bases lay between the germline ends. Per germline, CDR1 KGHSH and CDR2 LQKENI. For the CDR3, the DNA is TGTGCCAGCTCACCTATACGACAGACCGGGCGGCCTTCAAACAATGAGCAGTTCTTC. Its translation is CASSPIRQTGRPSNNEQFF.

CDR3 amino acids: CASSFGLAGGNTGELFF. CDR3 nucleotide sequence: TGTGCCAGCAGCTTTGGGCTAGCGGGAGGGAACACCGGGGAGCTGTTTTTT. The chain joins TRBV5-4 to TRBJ2-2; TRBD2 matches at 11 bases. CDR3 length: 17 residues. CDR1 SGHNT and CDR2 YYREEE come from the germline V gene (reference sequence). The ends lost 2 bases at V and 1 base at J; junction bases unmatched: 4. Full variable domain (rest looked up from reference TRBV5-4 and TRBJ2-2): ETGVTQSPTHLIKTRGQQVTLRCSSQSGHNTVSWYQQALGQGPQFIFQYYREEENGRGNFPPRFSGLQFPNYSSELNVNALELDDSALYLCASSFGLAGGNTGELFFGEGSRLTVL.

This rearrangement joins TRBV30 to TRBJ2-7; TRBD2 matches 9 bases. The germline gives CDR1 GTSNPN, CDR2 SVGIG (reference sequence). The CDR3 has 13 amino acids. Unmatched junction bases numbered 8, after V lost 4 bases and J lost 7 bases. The CDR3 coding sequence is TGTGCCTGGATGGGTGGCGGGAGGGGGGAGCAGTACTTC. Translating gives CAWMGGGRGEQYF. Full variable domain (outside the CDR3, taken from reference TRBV30 and TRBJ2-7): SQTIHQWPATLVQPVGSPLSLECTVEGTSNPNLYWYRQAAGRGLQLLFYSVGIGQISSEVPQNLSASRPQDRQFILSSKKLLLSDSGFYLCAWMGGGRGEQYFGPGTRLTVT.

V gene TRBV2 combines with J gene TRBJ2-6; D not certain. Germline V CDR1 and CDR2: SNHLY, FYNNEI. The CDR3 spans 16 residues. V lost 8 bases to trimming and J lost 0 bases, with 14 bases between them. This CDR3 is CASRMEQFSGANVLTF. The DNA of the CDR3 is TGTGCCAGCCGAATGGAACAGTTCTCTGGGGCCAACGTCCTGACTTTC. The whole variable domain, remainder taken from reference TRBV2 and TRBJ2-6, is EPEVTQTPSHQVTQMGQEVILRCVPISNHLYFYWYRQILGQKVEFLVSFYNNEISEKSEIFDDQFSVERPDGSNFTLKIRSTKLEDSAMYFCASRMEQFSGANVLTFGAGSRLTVL.

The gene calls are TRBV19 and TRBJ2-3, with TRBD2 as a possible D gene (6 bases). Germline V gene data show CDR1 as LNHDA and CDR2 as SQIVND (reference sequence). This CDR3 is 18 amino acids long. V lost 1 base to trimming and J lost 6 bases, with 23 bases between them. CDR3 residues: CASSIGWARLVQVDTQYF. The CDR3 nucleotides are TGTGCCAGTAGTATAGGGTGGGCCCGACTAGTCCAGGTCGATACGCAGTATTTT.

V usage is TRBV27 and J usage is TRBJ2-1; 7 bases fit TRBD2. Germline values: CDR1 MNHEY, CDR2 SMNVEV (reference sequence). V lost 6 bases to trimming and J lost 7 bases; unmatched junction nucleotides: 9. There are 14 residues in the CDR3. As DNA, the CDR3 is TGTGCCAGCAGGACGGGAGGCTTTTCGAATGAGCAGTTCTTC. This gives the protein CASRTGGFSNEQFF.

The rearrangement links TRBV27 to TRBJ2-3; possibly TRBD2 for D (6 bases). Germline values: CDR1 MNHEY, CDR2 SMNVEV (reference sequence). CDR3 length: 15 amino acids. V dropped 4 bases and J dropped 1 base, with 12 bases sitting between them. This CDR3 is CASSSGRGGTDTQYF. In nucleotides, the CDR3 is TGTGCCAGCAGTTCGGGGCGGGGCGGCACAGATACGCAGTATTTT.

V and J are TRBV5-1 and TRBJ2-3, with D possibly matching TRBD1 (7 bases). Trimming removed 4 bases from V and 2 bases from J, with 11 bases in between. The CDR3 totals 14 residues. The germline CDR1 and CDR2 sequences are SGHRS and YFSETQ. The DNA of the CDR3 is TGCGCCAGCAGCGGGGGGACAGTCACAGATACGCAGTATTTT. Amino acids: CASSGGTVTDTQYF.

The CDR3 loop is CASSKASTEAFF. In nucleotides, the CDR3 is TGTGCCAGTAGTAAGGCTAGCACTGAAGCTTTCTTT. This chain uses TRBV19 with TRBJ1-1; D unresolved. Germline V lookup: CDR1 LNHDA, CDR2 SQIVND (reference sequence). V lost 4 bases, J lost 4 bases, and 7 bases lay in between. There are 12 residues in the CDR3.

This sequence joins TRBV28 and TRBJ2-7; a weak D match, TRBD2 (6 bases). V shed 3 bases and J shed 4 bases, with 16 bases lying between them. Germline V lookup: CDR1 MDHEN, CDR2 SYDVKM. This CDR3 has 15 amino acids. This CDR3 reads CASSFLAAGGYEQYF. The CDR3 nucleotides are TGTGCCAGCAGTTTCCTTGCAGCCGGGGGATACGAGCAGTACTTC.

In its sample, this clone was seen a few times. The chain is built from TRBV28 and TRBJ2-3, with TRBD1 identical over 9 bases. The V gene's germline CDR1 is MDHEN and CDR2 SYDVKM. This CDR3 is 17 amino acids long. V lost 1 base and J lost 6; bases outside the gene matches: 11. CDR3 coding DNA: TGTGCCAGCAGTTTATTGGGACAGGGAACTGCGAGGGATACGCAGTATTTT. Translated, it gives CASSLLGQGTARDTQYF.

The genes are TRBV6-4 and TRBJ2-7; tentative D call: TRBD2 (5 bases). CDR3 length: 13 amino acids. V was trimmed by 11 bases and J by 0 bases, leaving 14 bases between them. The V gene's germline CDR1 is MRHNA and CDR2 SNTAGT. In DNA, the CDR3 is TGTGCCCCCCTTAGAGCGGCCTCCTACGAGCAGTACTTC. Translation: CAPLRAASYEQYF.

The chain employs TRBV24-1 and TRBJ2-1; D might be TRBD1 (7 bases). The CDR3 totals 15 residues. The germline gives CDR1 KGHDR, CDR2 SFDVKD. The V end lost 8 bases, the J end lost 5 bases, and 18 bases lay between the germline ends. CDR3: CATTNRQGLNNEQFF. The CDR3 nucleotides read TGTGCCACCACCAATCGACAGGGACTCAACAATGAGCAGTTCTTC.

V is TRBV6-5 and J is TRBJ2-7; tentative D call: TRBD1 (5 bases). The V gene lost 2 bases and the J gene lost 7 bases, with 18 bases spanning the gap. This CDR3 is built from 15 residues. CDR1 and CDR2 from the germline V gene are MNHEY and SVGAGI. CDR3 region: CASSYGGQSSYEQYF. In DNA form, the CDR3 reads TGTGCCAGCAGTTACGGCGGACAAAGTTCTTATGAGCAGTACTTC.

The chain recombines TRBV5-1 with TRBJ2-7; the D gene is possibly TRBD2 (6 bases). This CDR3 comprises 16 residues. V was cut by 2 bases and J by 3 bases, with 18 bases left in between. Germline CDR1 SGHRS, CDR2 YFSETQ. The CDR3 spells CASSLTGVLPRYEQYF. CDR3 DNA: TGCGCCAGCAGCTTAACGGGAGTCCTACCGCGCTACGAGCAGTACTTC.

This clone was counted a single time. J is TRBJ2-7 and V is TRBV6-5, with TRBD1 matching over 10 bases. The germline gives CDR1 MNHEY, CDR2 SVGAGI. The ends lost 7 bases at V and 2 bases at J; junction bases unmatched: 5. The CDR3 length is 14 residues. CDR3 DNA sequence: TGTGCCAGCATCGGGGACAGGGGACCCTACGAGCAGTACTTC. It yields the protein CASIGDRGPYEQYF.